The 2 T cell receptor beta chains below come from one sample, sequenced in a study of early T cells in non-severe SARS-CoV-2 infection. TCRdb processed the 5' RACE reads anew with MiXCR; each CDR3 protein has one entry. The sample has fewer than 120,000 distinct CDR3 sequences; roughly an eighth are singletons. The source was whole blood, collected at baseline. These receptors were collected from an adult who was a healthcare worker with PCR-confirmed SARS-CoV-2 infection or an uninfected control (not recorded which).

This chain links TRBV7-9 with TRBJ1-5, with D tentatively TRBD1 (6 bases). V was trimmed by 1 base and J by 4 bases, leaving 14 bases between them. Germline V lookup: CDR1 SEHNR, CDR2 FQNEAQ (reference sequence). This CDR3 region has 16 residues. CDR3 in amino acids: CASSLGDRNRNQPQHF. The CDR3 nucleotides are TGTGCCAGCAGCTTAGGAGACAGGAATCGTAATCAGCCCCAGCATTTT.

The chain couples TRBV3-1 to TRBJ1-1; D is ambiguous. The CDR3 contains 13 residues. From germline, CDR1 is LGHDT and CDR2 YNNKEL (reference sequence). V gave up 1 base and J gave up 5 bases, with 8 bases separating them. The CDR3 bases are TGTGCCAGCAGCCAAGTCGCGGCGACTGAAGCTTTCTTT. It encodes CASSQVAATEAFF. The entire variable domain, with the rest obtained from reference TRBV3-1 and TRBJ1-1, is as follows: DTAVSQTPKYLVTQMGNDKSIKCEQNLGHDTMYWYKQDSKKFLKIMFSYNNKELIINETVPNRFSPKSPDKAHLNLHINSLELGDSAVYFCASSQVAATEAFFGQGTRLTVV.